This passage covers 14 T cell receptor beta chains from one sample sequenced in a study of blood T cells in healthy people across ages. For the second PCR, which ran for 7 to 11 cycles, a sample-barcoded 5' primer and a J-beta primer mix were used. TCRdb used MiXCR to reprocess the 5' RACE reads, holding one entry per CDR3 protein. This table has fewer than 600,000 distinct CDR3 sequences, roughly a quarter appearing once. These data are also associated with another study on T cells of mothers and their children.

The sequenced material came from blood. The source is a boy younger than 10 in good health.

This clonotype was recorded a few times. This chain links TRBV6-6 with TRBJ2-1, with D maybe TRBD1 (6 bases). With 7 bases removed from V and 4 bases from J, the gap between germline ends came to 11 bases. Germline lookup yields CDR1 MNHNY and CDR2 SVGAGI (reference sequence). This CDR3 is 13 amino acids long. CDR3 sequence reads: CASNRVTYNEQFF. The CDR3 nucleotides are TGTGCCAGCAACAGGGTGACGTACAATGAGCAGTTCTTC.

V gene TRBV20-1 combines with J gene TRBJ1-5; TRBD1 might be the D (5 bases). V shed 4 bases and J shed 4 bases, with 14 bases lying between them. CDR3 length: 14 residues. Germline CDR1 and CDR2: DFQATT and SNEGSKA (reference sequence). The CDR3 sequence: CSAKDDGGNQPQHF. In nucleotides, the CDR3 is TGCAGTGCTAAAGACGATGGGGGGAATCAGCCCCAGCATTTT.

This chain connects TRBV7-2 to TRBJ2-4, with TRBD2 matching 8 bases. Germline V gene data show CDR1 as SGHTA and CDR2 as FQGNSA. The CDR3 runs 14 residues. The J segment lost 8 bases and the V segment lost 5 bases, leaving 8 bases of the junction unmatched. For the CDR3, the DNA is TGTGCCAGCAGCCTCCGCGGGACTAGGGACATTCAGTACTTC. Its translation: CASSLRGTRDIQYF.

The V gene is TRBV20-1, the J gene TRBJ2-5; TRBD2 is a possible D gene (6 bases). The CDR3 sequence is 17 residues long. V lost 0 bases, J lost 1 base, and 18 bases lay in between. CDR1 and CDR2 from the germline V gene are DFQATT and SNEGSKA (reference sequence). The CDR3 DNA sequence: TGCAGTGCTAGAGATCTAGGCGGGGCAGCCCTCCAAGAGACCCAGTACTTC. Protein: CSARDLGGAALQETQYF.

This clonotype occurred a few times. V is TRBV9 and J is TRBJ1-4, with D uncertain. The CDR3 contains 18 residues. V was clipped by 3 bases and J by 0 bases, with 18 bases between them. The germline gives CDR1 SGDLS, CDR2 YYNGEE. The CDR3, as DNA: TGTGCCAGCAGCGCCCCCACGGATCAAGGACCAACTAATGAAAAACTGTTTTTT. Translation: CASSAPTDQGPTNEKLFF.

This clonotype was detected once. CDR3 amino acids: CACRDTYYGYTF. Here the CDR3 DNA reads TGTGCCTGCCGGGACACGTACTATGGCTACACCTTC. The chain links TRBV30 to TRBJ1-2, with D perhaps TRBD1 (6 bases). The CDR3 has 12 amino acids. Germline loops: CDR1 GTSNPN, CDR2 SVGIG (reference sequence). Trimming removed 6 bases from V and 3 bases from J, with 11 bases in between. Full variable domain (rest looked up from reference TRBV30 and TRBJ1-2): SQTIHQWPATLVQPVGSPLSLECTVEGTSNPNLYWYRQAAGRGLQLLFYSVGIGQISSEVPQNLSASRPQDRQFILSSKKLLLSDSGFYLCACRDTYYGYTFGSGTRLTVV.

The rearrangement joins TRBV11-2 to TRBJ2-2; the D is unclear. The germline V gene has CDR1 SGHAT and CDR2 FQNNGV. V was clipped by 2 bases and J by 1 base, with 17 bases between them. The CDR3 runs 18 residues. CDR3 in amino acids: CASSLLVGRSVNTGELFF. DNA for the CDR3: TGTGCCAGCAGCTTACTAGTGGGAAGATCTGTGAACACCGGGGAGCTGTTTTTT.

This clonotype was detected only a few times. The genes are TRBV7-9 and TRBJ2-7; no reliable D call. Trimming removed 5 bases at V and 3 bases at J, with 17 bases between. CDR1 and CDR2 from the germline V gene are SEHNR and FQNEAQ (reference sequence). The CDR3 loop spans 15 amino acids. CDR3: CASSDPSEDHYEQYF. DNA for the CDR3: TGTGCCAGCAGCGATCCTAGTGAGGACCACTACGAGCAGTACTTC.

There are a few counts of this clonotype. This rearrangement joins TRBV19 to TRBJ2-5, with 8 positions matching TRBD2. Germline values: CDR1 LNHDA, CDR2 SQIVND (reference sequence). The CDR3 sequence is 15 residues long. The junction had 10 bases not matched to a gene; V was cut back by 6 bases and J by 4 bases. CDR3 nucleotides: TGTGCCAGTAGGTCACTAGCGGCTTCTTTAGAGACCCAGTACTTC. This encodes CASRSLAASLETQYF.

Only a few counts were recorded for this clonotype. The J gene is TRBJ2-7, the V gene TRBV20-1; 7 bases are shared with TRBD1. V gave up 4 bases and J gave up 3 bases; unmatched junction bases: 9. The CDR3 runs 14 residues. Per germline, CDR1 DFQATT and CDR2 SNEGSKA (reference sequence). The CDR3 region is CSAIPGQSYYEQYF. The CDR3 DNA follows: TGCAGTGCTATTCCGGGACAGAGCTACTACGAGCAGTACTTC.

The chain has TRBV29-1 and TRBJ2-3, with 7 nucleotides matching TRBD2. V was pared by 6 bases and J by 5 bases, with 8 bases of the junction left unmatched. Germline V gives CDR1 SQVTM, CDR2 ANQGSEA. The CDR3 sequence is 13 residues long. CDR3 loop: CSVPAGGGDTQYF. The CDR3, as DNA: TGCAGCGTCCCAGCTGGCGGGGGAGATACGCAGTATTTT.

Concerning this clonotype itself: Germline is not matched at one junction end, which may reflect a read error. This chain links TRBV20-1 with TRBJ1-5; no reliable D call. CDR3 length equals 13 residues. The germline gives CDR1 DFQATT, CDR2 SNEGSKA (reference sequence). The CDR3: CSALEGGNQPRHF. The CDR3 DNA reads TGCAGTGCACTGGAAGGCGGCAATCAGCCCCGGCATTTT.

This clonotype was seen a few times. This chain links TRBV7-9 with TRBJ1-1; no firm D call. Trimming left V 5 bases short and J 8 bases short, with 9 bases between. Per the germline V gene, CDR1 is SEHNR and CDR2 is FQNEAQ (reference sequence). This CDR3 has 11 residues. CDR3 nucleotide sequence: TGTGCCAGCAGCCGGACGGTCGAAGCTTTCTTT. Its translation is CASSRTVEAFF.

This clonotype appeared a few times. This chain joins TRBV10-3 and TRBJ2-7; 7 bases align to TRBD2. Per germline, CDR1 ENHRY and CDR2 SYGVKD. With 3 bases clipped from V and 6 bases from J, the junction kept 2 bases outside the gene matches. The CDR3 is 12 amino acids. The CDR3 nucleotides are TGTGCCATCAGTGACTCGGGGGGCGAGCAGTACTTC. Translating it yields CAISDSGGEQYF.